Below are 12 T cell receptor beta chains sequenced from a single sample in a study of T cell responses to AZD1222 COVID-19 vaccine. TCRdb's copy holds only in-frame clones and misses some; the assay was immunoSEQ multiplex PCR. Among 90,000 to 120,000 clones listed, 92% were seen once. Sequenced here: peripheral blood, sampled 28 days after the second AZD1222 dose. These receptors came from an adult who received the AZD1222 COVID-19 vaccine.

The V and J genes are TRBV30 and TRBJ1-6; 9 bases fit TRBD1. Germline V gene lookup returns CDR1 GTSNPN and CDR2 SVGIG (reference sequence). The CDR3 spans 14 residues. V dropped 1 base and J dropped 7; count of bases not matched to a gene: 2. Here the CDR3 reads CAWSGGQGNSPLHF. CDR3 coding DNA: TGTGCCTGGAGTGGGGGACAGGGAAATTCACCCCTCCACTTT.

The chain is built from TRBV7-3 and TRBJ1-1; no clear D. V gave up 2 bases and J gave up 1 base, with 5 bases separating them. The CDR3 consists of 13 residues. The germline CDR1 and CDR2 sequences are SGHTA and FQGTGA. CDR3 protein: CASSLLANTEAFF. The CDR3, as DNA: TGTGCCAGCAGCTTACTTGCGAACACTGAAGCTTTCTTT.

J is TRBJ2-7 and V is TRBV18; no clear D. The germline V and J ends were trimmed by 2 bases and 0 bases, with 5 bases remaining between them. CDR1 and CDR2 (germline): KGHSH, LQKENI. This CDR3 is 13 amino acids long. The CDR3 loop reads CASSPTISYEQYF. CDR3 in DNA: TGTGCCAGCTCACCAACCATCTCCTACGAGCAGTACTTC.

The rearrangement links TRBV6-1 to TRBJ1-3; tentatively, D is TRBD1 (5 bases). The V end was cut by 0 bases, the J end by 3 bases, with 9 bases between. The CDR3 length is 15 residues. Germline assignment: CDR1 MNHNS and CDR2 SASEGT. The CDR3 sequence: CASSEAWGVGNTIYF. CDR3 DNA: TGTGCCAGCAGTGAAGCGTGGGGGGTTGGAAACACCATATATTTT.

The V gene is TRBV2, the J gene TRBJ1-1, with D perhaps matching TRBD1 (5 bases). The germline V gene encodes CDR1 SNHLY and CDR2 FYNNEI. Trimming stripped 6 bases from V and 2 bases from J, with 22 bases between. The CDR3 sequence is 17 residues long. CDR3 in DNA: TGTGCCAGCAGAACCACCCGCAGGGAGGGCGGAAACACTGAAGCTTTCTTT. Amino acids: CASRTTRREGGNTEAFF.

This clone was seen more than once but under ten times. The chain uses TRBV7-8 and TRBJ1-1; no clear D gene. The CDR3 contains 14 residues. Germline V gene lookup returns CDR1 SGHVS and CDR2 FQNEAQ. Trimming shortened V by 0 bases and J by 6 bases, and 11 bases separated the two germline ends. The DNA of the CDR3 is TGTGCCAGCAGCTTAGCTTTGGGGAGGGCTGAAGCTTTCTTT. It encodes CASSLALGRAEAFF.

The chain carries TRBV6-4 and TRBJ2-2, with TRBD1 matching 7 bases. Trimming took 8 bases from V and 6 from J; bases not matched to a gene: 9. Germline CDR1 is MRHNA and CDR2 is SNTAGT. This CDR3 spans 14 amino acids. CDR3 residues: CASSTGSGSGELFF. The CDR3 DNA reads TGTGCCAGCTCGACAGGGTCGGGCTCCGGGGAGCTGTTTTTT.

This clone was seen a single time. The chain uses TRBV27 and TRBJ2-3; 10 bases are shared with TRBD1. CDR1 is MNHEY and CDR2 is SMNVEV in the germline V gene (reference sequence). V lost 2 bases and J lost 2; bases outside the gene matches: 7. There are 17 residues in the CDR3. The CDR3 nucleotides are TGTGCCAGCAGTTTACCCCCGACAGGGGGCTACACAGATACGCAGTATTTT. As protein: CASSLPPTGGYTDTQYF.

This clone was detected a few times. This chain uses TRBV6-5 with TRBJ2-7; 11 positions match TRBD1. Per germline, CDR1 MNHEY and CDR2 SVGAGI. The CDR3 has 14 residues. V was clipped by 7 bases and J by 1 base; unmatched bases: 3. CDR3 in DNA: TGTGCCAGCACCGGGACAGGGGGTTCCTACGAGCAGTACTTC. Protein: CASTGTGGSYEQYF.

This chain connects TRBV6-5 to TRBJ2-7; tentatively, D is TRBD2 (5 bases). The CDR3 sequence is 14 residues long. V was clipped by 5 bases and J by 2 bases, with 13 bases between them. Germline V gene sequence: CDR1 MNHEY, CDR2 SVGAGI. CDR3 sequence: CASSRGNSPYEQYF. The CDR3 DNA reads TGTGCCAGCAGTCGGGGAAATTCCCCCTACGAGCAGTACTTC.

The V call is TRBV4-3, the J call TRBJ2-7; 7 positions match TRBD1. Germline lookup yields CDR1 LGHNA and CDR2 YSLEER. J lost 3 bases, V lost 3 bases, and 8 bases had no gene match. This CDR3 contains 15 residues. The CDR3 DNA reads TGCGCCAGCAGCCAGGGCCCGGGACAGAGCTACGAGCAGTACTTC. Protein product: CASSQGPGQSYEQYF.

The V call is TRBV30, the J call TRBJ1-1, with a possible D match to TRBD1 (5 bases). The germline CDR1 and CDR2 sequences are GTSNPN and SVGIG (reference sequence). This CDR3 has 15 residues. Deletions cut 0 bases from V and 1 base from J, with 12 bases between. This chain's CDR3 is CAWSVLGRGNTEAFF. CDR3 coding DNA: TGTGCCTGGAGTGTACTGGGGAGGGGGAACACTGAAGCTTTCTTT.